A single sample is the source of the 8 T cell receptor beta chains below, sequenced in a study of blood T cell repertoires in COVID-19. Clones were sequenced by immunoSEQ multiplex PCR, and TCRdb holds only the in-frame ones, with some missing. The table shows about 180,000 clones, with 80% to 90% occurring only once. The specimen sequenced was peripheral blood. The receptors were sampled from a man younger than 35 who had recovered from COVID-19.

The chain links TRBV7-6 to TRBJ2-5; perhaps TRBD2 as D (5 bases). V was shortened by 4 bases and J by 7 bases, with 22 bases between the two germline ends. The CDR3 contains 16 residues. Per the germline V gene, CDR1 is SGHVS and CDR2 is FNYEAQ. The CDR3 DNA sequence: TGTGCCAGCAGCTCCACCGGACCCTTAACCCGGGGGACCCAGTACTTC. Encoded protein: CASSSTGPLTRGTQYF.

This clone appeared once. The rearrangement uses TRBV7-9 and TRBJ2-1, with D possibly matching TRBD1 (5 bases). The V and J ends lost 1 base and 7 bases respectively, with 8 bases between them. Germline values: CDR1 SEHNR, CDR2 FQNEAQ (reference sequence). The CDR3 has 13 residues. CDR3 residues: CASSLVGANEQFF. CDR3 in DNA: TGTGCCAGCAGCTTAGTTGGGGCTAATGAGCAGTTCTTC.

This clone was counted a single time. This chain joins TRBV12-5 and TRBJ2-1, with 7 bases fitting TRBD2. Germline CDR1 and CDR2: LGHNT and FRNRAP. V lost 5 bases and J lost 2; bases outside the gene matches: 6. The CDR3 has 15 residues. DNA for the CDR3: TGTGCTAGTGGTCCCGCAGGACTAGCCTACAATGAGCAGTTCTTC. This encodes CASGPAGLAYNEQFF.

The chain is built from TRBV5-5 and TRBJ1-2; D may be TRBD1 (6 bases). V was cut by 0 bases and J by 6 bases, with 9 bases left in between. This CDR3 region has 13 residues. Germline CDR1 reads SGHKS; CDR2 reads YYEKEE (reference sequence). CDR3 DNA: TGTGCCAGCAGCTTGGAACAGGGACATGGCTACACCTTC. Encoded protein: CASSLEQGHGYTF.

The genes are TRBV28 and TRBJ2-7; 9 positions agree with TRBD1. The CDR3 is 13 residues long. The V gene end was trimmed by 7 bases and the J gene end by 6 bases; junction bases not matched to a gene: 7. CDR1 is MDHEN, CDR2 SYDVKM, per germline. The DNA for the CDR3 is TGTGCCAGCACCCGGGACAGGGCCGTCGAGCAGTACTTC. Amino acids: CASTRDRAVEQYF.

CDR3 sequence: CSVSTSGSSYEQYF. DNA of the CDR3: TGCAGCGTCTCCACAAGCGGAAGCTCCTACGAGCAGTACTTC. This rearrangement joins TRBV29-1 to TRBJ2-7; weak D call: TRBD2 (5 bases). Germline-derived CDR1 and CDR2 are SQVTM and ANQGSEA. This CDR3 comprises 14 residues. V was pared by 6 bases and J by 0 bases, with 15 bases between.

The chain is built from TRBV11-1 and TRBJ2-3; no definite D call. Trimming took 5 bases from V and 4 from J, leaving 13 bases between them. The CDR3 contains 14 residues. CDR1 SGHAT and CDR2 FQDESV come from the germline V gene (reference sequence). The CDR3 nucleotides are TGTGCCAGCAGCAGAGAGGATTGGGCAGATACGCAGTATTTT. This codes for CASSREDWADTQYF.

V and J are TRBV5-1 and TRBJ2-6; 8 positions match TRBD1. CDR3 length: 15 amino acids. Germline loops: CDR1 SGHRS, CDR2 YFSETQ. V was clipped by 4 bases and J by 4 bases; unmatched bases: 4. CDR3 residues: CASSPDRAGANVLTF. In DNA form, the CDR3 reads TGCGCCAGCAGCCCGGACAGGGCCGGGGCCAACGTCCTGACTTTC.